This TCR beta chain was identified in a study of circulating tumor DNA in untreated peripheral T-cell lymphoma. Study outcomes and limitations: Tumor-specific clonotypes: identified in around 71% of patients, 86% of baseline tissues.

About this clone: The antigen is undetermined.

The germline V gene encodes CDR1 SGDLS and CDR2 YYNGEE. V lost 7 bases and J lost 4, with 12 bases in between. CDR3 length: 12 amino acids. Sequenced by immunoSEQ multiplex PCR; TCRdb stores in-frame clones only, minus some. The data contain more than 9,000 clones, 65% to 80% of them singletons. This tumor tissue came from a pretreatment baseline collection. Sequencing used tumor tissue. The rearrangement uses TRBV9 and TRBJ2-7, with D perhaps matching TRBD1 (6 bases). The sequence was obtained from a human donor with peripheral T-cell lymphoma. CDR3 protein: CASSDRLYEQYF. CDR3 nucleotides: TGTGCCAGCTCCGACAGGCTATACGAGCAGTACTTC.